This T cell receptor beta chain comes out of a study of control samples from healthy donors and cancer patients. The junction had 6 bases not matched to a gene; V was cut back by 7 bases and J by 7 bases. The germline V gene has CDR1 SNHLY and CDR2 FYNNEI. The CDR3 sequence is 14 residues long. Data came from immunoSEQ multiplex PCR; TCRdb stores just in-frame clones and leaves some out. Found here are more than 60,000 clones, about nine tenths of them singletons; the top ten hold approximately 9.4%. Input material: PBMCs. This TCR was sampled from a woman aged 50 to 60 with colorectal cancer. The chain couples TRBV2 to TRBJ1-3; 11 bases line up with TRBD1. Written as DNA, the CDR3 is TGTGCCAGCAAGTGGACAGGGGGCCCGAACACCATATATTTT. Translated, it gives CASKWTGGPNTIYF.